This T cell receptor beta chain was found in a study of T-cell reconstitution after alpha-beta-depleted transplantation in children. General study points: Among T cells one year after transplant, newly produced cells accounted for most counts and diversity. Surviving recipient T cells and thymic progenitors accounted for the high day-60 TCRbeta diversity observed in some patients.

V shed 5 bases and J 6 bases; nucleotides not matched to a gene: 10. CDR3 length: 14 residues. CDR1 MNHEY and CDR2 SMNVEV come from the germline V gene (reference sequence). Concerning this clonotype itself: Its antigen is unknown.

TCRbeta library construction was performed incorporating unique molecular identifiers. One entry per CDR3 protein results from TCRdb running MiXCR on the PCR reads. Of about 100,000 distinct CDR3 sequences in the sample, 5.5% to 7% are singletons; the top ten hold 23%. This clonotype was obtained from a male patient between 2 and 10 years old who had a stem cell transplant for acute lymphoblastic leukemia, so the T cells may come from the graft donor. The J gene is TRBJ2-7, the V gene TRBV27; the match to TRBD1 covers 7 bases. Sample: PBMCs, mostly from graft donor cells, taken 360 days after TCRalphabeta/CD19-depleted stem cell transplant. The CDR3 nucleotides are TGTGCCAGCAGTGTCAGGGGGTGGACCTTCGAGCAGTACTTC. Its protein is CASSVRGWTFEQYF.